The 20 T cell receptor beta chains below all came from one sample that was sequenced in a study of T cell responses to AZD1222 COVID-19 vaccine. Assay: immunoSEQ multiplex PCR; the TCRdb copy retains only in-frame clones and omits some. Found here are approximately 150,000 clones, more than 85% of them singletons; the top ten hold 5.1%. Specimen: peripheral blood, collected on day 0 of AZD1222 vaccination. These receptor sequences come from an adult in good health.

The chain couples TRBV30 to TRBJ2-7, with D uncertain. The length of the CDR3 is 12 residues. V was pared by 3 bases and J by 5 bases, with 11 bases between. CDR1 and CDR2 from the germline V gene are GTSNPN and SVGIG (reference sequence). The CDR3 DNA sequence: TGTGCCTGGAGCCCCTTTAAGCACGAGCAGTACTTC. Translated, it gives CAWSPFKHEQYF.

This clone came up a few times. V usage is TRBV2 and J usage is TRBJ2-5; 9 nucleotides align to TRBD2. CDR1 and CDR2 from the germline V gene are SNHLY and FYNNEI. This CDR3 spans 14 amino acids. J lost 5 bases, V lost 7 bases, and 8 bases had no gene match. The CDR3 sequence is CASKASGNAETQYF. In DNA, the CDR3 is TGTGCCAGCAAGGCTAGCGGGAACGCGGAGACCCAGTACTTC.

This chain uses TRBV6-1 with TRBJ1-2; D is unclear. V was clipped by 2 bases and J by 6 bases, with 10 bases between them. CDR3 length: 13 residues. The germline V gene encodes CDR1 MNHNS and CDR2 SASEGT. CDR3 sequence: CASSERRRDGYTF. The DNA for the CDR3 is TGTGCCAGCAGTGAAAGGAGACGGGATGGCTACACCTTC.

The rearrangement uses TRBV27 and TRBJ2-7; D may be TRBD2 (5 bases). This CDR3 has 19 residues. Germline assignment: CDR1 MNHEY and CDR2 SMNVEV (reference sequence). V gave up 3 bases and J gave up 2 bases, with 26 bases separating them. CDR3 residues: CASSLIQVSSGGLPYEQYF. The CDR3 nucleotides are TGTGCCAGCAGTTTGATTCAGGTATCTTCAGGAGGCCTTCCCTACGAGCAGTACTTC.

This clone was detected only once. The J gene is TRBJ1-2, the V gene TRBV7-2; possibly TRBD1 for D (6 bases). Germline CDR1 reads SGHTA; CDR2 reads FQGNSA. Trimming pared 5 bases from V and 8 bases from J, leaving 18 bases between. This CDR3 is built from 14 residues. CDR3 amino acids: CASSTPGGFWGYTF. As DNA, the CDR3 is TGTGCCAGCAGCACCCCCGGGGGCTTTTGGGGCTACACCTTC.

V is TRBV19 and J is TRBJ2-7; the match to TRBD2 covers 11 bases. Germline trimming cut 3 bases from V and 4 bases from J; bases unmatched to any gene: 5. The germline gives CDR1 LNHDA, CDR2 SQIVND (reference sequence). The CDR3 consists of 15 residues. This chain's CDR3 is CASSMASGGSYEQYF. The CDR3, as DNA: TGTGCCAGTAGTATGGCTAGCGGGGGGTCATACGAGCAGTACTTC.

This chain joins TRBV6-1 and TRBJ1-6, with D perhaps matching TRBD1 (5 bases). Looked up from germline, CDR1 is MNHNS and CDR2 is SASEGT. The CDR3 runs 16 residues. V was clipped by 2 bases and J by 8 bases, with 16 bases between them. The chain's CDR3 is CASSEWGSKLDSPLHF. In DNA, the CDR3 is TGTGCCAGCAGTGAATGGGGGAGTAAGTTGGATTCACCCCTCCACTTT.

The genes are TRBV19 and TRBJ2-3, with TRBD2 identical over 10 bases. Trimming took 3 bases from V and 9 from J; bases not matched to a gene: 12. CDR3 length: 16 amino acids. The germline gives CDR1 LNHDA, CDR2 SQIVND (reference sequence). CDR3 coding DNA: TGTGCCAGTAGTATGCCAACTAGCGGGGCCCCCGGGACGCAGTATTTT. This translates into CASSMPTSGAPGTQYF.

The chain is built from TRBV3-1 (or the pseudogene TRBV3-2) and TRBJ1-1; D might be TRBD1 (5 bases). The CDR3 spans 14 residues. The V gene lost 1 base and the J gene lost 4 bases, with 10 bases spanning the gap. Germline V lookup: CDR1 LGHDT, CDR2 YNNKEL (reference sequence). The CDR3 here is CASSQGGRSTEAFF. For the CDR3, the DNA is TGTGCCAGCAGCCAAGGGGGACGGAGCACTGAAGCTTTCTTT.

This clone was seen only once. The J gene is TRBJ2-6, the V gene TRBV5-1, with 14 bases matching TRBD2. CDR1 is SGHRS, CDR2 YFSETQ, per germline. The CDR3 runs to 18 residues. Trimming at V came to 3 bases and at J to 4 bases, leaving 6 bases not matched to a gene. The DNA of the CDR3 is TGCGCCAGCAGCTGGGGGACTAGCGGGAGAGGCGGGGCCAACGTCCTGACTTTC. Amino acid sequence: CASSWGTSGRGGANVLTF.

The CDR3 sequence is CASSTQRNTGELFF. CDR3 in DNA: TGTGCCAGCTCGACTCAACGCAACACCGGGGAGCTGTTTTTT. The chain recombines TRBV18 with TRBJ2-2; D not resolved. CDR3 length equals 14 residues. Germline CDR1 reads KGHSH; CDR2 reads LQKENI. Trimming removed 6 bases at V and 2 bases at J, with 10 bases between.

The chain joins TRBV6-2 or TRBV6-3 to TRBJ2-5; 16 positions match TRBD2. V shed 5 bases and J 4 bases; nucleotides not matched to a gene: 7. In germline, CDR1 is MNHEY, CDR2 SVGEGT. This CDR3 has 17 residues. Written as DNA, the CDR3 is TGTGCCAGCAGTCGGGGACTAGCGGGGGGGCTAGGAGAGACCCAGTACTTC. Translated: CASSRGLAGGLGETQYF.

The chain employs TRBV7-9 and TRBJ1-5, with TRBD1 matching 8 bases. Germline V gene sequence: CDR1 SEHNR, CDR2 FQNEAQ (reference sequence). This CDR3 is 14 amino acids long. Trimming took 5 bases from V and 4 from J; bases not matched to a gene: 4. CDR3 amino acids: CASSVQGENQPQHF. The CDR3 DNA follows: TGTGCCAGCAGCGTACAGGGGGAGAATCAGCCCCAGCATTTT.

The chain carries TRBV5-1 and TRBJ2-1; D not resolved. The CDR3 is 11 amino acids. Germline CDR1 is SGHRS and CDR2 is YFSETQ. V shed 9 bases and J shed 9 bases, with 13 bases lying between them. Written as DNA, the CDR3 is TGCGCCAACGACTTAGCAGGTGAGCAGTTCTTC. Translating gives CANDLAGEQFF. The variable domain in full, completed from reference TRBV5-1 and TRBJ2-1, reads KAGVTQTPRYLIKTRGQQVTLSCSPISGHRSVSWYQQTPGQGLQFLFEYFSETQRNKGNFPGRFSGRQFSNSRSEMNVSTLELGDSALYLCANDLAGEQFFGPGTRLTVL.

This clone was found once. V and J are TRBV6-2 or TRBV6-3 and TRBJ2-7; 9 bases are a match to TRBD1. CDR1 is MNHEY and CDR2 is SVGEGT in the germline V gene. Trimming cost V 2 bases and J 3 bases; bases outside gene matches: 5. The CDR3 spans 15 residues. This chain's CDR3 is CASSYKDRGGYEQYF. The CDR3, as DNA: TGTGCCAGCAGTTACAAGGACAGGGGAGGCTACGAGCAGTACTTC.

The CDR3 region is CATPPTGFARNQPQHF. The CDR3 DNA follows: TGTGCCACCCCCCCGACAGGGTTTGCCCGCAATCAGCCCCAGCATTTT. The chain recombines TRBV24-1 with TRBJ1-5; TRBD1 aligns across 7 bases. V gave up 9 bases and J gave up 2 bases; unmatched junction bases: 12. Germline V CDR1 and CDR2: KGHDR, SFDVKD. The CDR3 consists of 16 residues.

The chain combines TRBV25-1 with TRBJ2-5, with 15 bases fitting TRBD2. Germline CDR1 and CDR2: MGHDK and SYGVNS. This CDR3 comprises 16 residues. V shed 4 bases, J shed 5 bases, and the junction held 5 bases outside the gene matches. Written as DNA, the CDR3 is TGTGCCAGCAGTGCCGGACTAGCGGGAGGGGATGAGACCCAGTACTTC. Its translation is CASSAGLAGGDETQYF.

This clone showed up just once. V gene TRBV3-1 (or the pseudogene TRBV3-2) combines with J gene TRBJ2-5; 15 nucleotides agree with TRBD2. The ends lost 2 bases at V and 5 bases at J; junction bases unmatched: 6. Germline values: CDR1 LGHDT, CDR2 YNNKEL (reference sequence). The CDR3 covers 17 residues. The CDR3 region is CASSQRTSGGARETQYF. For the CDR3, the DNA is TGTGCCAGCAGCCAAAGGACTAGCGGGGGGGCACGTGAGACCCAGTACTTC.

The rearrangement links TRBV2 to TRBJ1-2; D ambiguous. Deletions cut 3 bases from V and 5 bases from J, with 13 bases between. This CDR3 contains 14 residues. Germline V gives CDR1 SNHLY, CDR2 FYNNEI. The CDR3 loop is CASSEKGRLYGYTF. The CDR3 nucleotides are TGTGCCAGCAGTGAGAAAGGACGTCTGTATGGCTACACCTTC.

This sequence joins TRBV5-1 and TRBJ1-1; D is unclear. CDR3 length: 13 residues. Trimming removed 2 bases from V and 6 bases from J, with 11 bases in between. Germline CDR1 and CDR2: SGHRS and YFSETQ. The CDR3 spells CASSFWGTAEAFF. The CDR3 DNA reads as TGCGCCAGCAGCTTTTGGGGAACGGCTGAAGCTTTCTTT.